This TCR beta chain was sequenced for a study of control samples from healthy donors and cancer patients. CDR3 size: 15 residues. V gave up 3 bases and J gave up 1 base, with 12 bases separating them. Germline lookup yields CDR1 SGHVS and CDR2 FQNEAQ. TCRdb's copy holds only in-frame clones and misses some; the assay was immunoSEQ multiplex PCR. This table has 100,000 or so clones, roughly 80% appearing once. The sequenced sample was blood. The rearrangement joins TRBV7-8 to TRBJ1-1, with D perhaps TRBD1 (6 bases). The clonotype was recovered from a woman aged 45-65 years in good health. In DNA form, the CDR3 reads TGTGCCAGCAGCTTTGGTGGACAGACGAACACTGAAGCTTTCTTT. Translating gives CASSFGGQTNTEAFF.